These T cell receptor beta chains were read from a single sample in a study of shared clonotypes between healthy human individuals. Assay used: immunoSEQ multiplex PCR; TCRdb lists only in-frame clones, some missing. This table has approximately 2,000,000 clones, roughly 92% appearing once. What was sequenced was naive CD4+ T cells from PBMCs. All receptors derive from a man younger than 35 in good health. Some clones in this sample may be carry-over from other donors' samples. Both conserved end residues are part of each CDR3. Fields, in order: V gene, D gene, J gene, clone size, CDR3 DNA, CDR3 protein. The D gene is left open where the match is weak. Some rows have no size entry. The others give once, few or many, or a class for an expanded clone.

TRBV7-9	TRBD1	TRBJ2-7	NA	TGTGCCAGCAGCTCCGTATTCCGGGGACAGGGCTACGAGCAGTACTTC	CASSSVFRGQGYEQYF
TRBV15	TRBD1	TRBJ1-1	NA	TGTGCCACCAGCAGAGGGTCGTCGGGGGACAGGGGGACTGAAGCTTTCTTT	CATSRGSSGDRGTEAFF
TRBV10-1	NA	TRBJ2-1	once	TGCGCCAGCAGTGACGCGGGGACAGCCGGTGAGCAGTTCTTC	CASSDAGTAGEQFF
TRBV11-3	TRBD1	TRBJ2-5	NA	TGTGCCAGCAGCTCAGGAACCGGGACAGCTACCCAAGAGACCCAGTACTTC	CASSSGTGTATQETQYF
TRBV6-5	NA	TRBJ1-2	NA	TGTGCCAGCCGCGACAGCTATGGCTACACCTTC	CASRDSYGYTF
TRBV9	TRBD1	TRBJ2-3	NA	TGTGCCAGCAGCGTAGGTACAGGGGGCGCAGATACGCAGTATTTT	CASSVGTGGADTQYF
TRBV28	TRBD1	TRBJ2-1	NA	TGTGCCAGCAGTCTAACAACAGGGGGGCCATACAATGAGCAGTTCTTC	CASSLTTGGPYNEQFF
TRBV7-2	NA	TRBJ1-1	few	TGTGCCAGCAGCTTATACGGTCCGATCGAAGCTTTCTTT	CASSLYGPIEAFF
TRBV5-8	TRBD2	TRBJ2-1	once	TGTGCCAGCAGCTTGGGACTAGCGGTAGGGAATGAGCAGTTCTTC	CASSLGLAVGNEQFF
TRBV28	TRBD1	TRBJ1-1	NA	TGTGCCAGCAACACCGGACAGGGGGCGCGGACCCCCTACTTT	CASNTGQGARTPYF
TRBV4-1	NA	TRBJ1-2	NA	TGCGCCAGCAGCCAAGGGGACTCCAGGGACGGCTACACCTTC	CASSQGDSRDGYTF
TRBV29-1	TRBD1	TRBJ2-3	NA	TGCAGCGTCCACAGACAGGGGCACACAGATACGCAGTATTTT	CSVHRQGHTDTQYF
TRBV10-3	TRBD1	TRBJ1-5	NA	TGTGCCATCAGACCCGGGACAGGGACTTTCGAGCCCCAGCATTTT	CAIRPGTGTFEPQHF
TRBV2	NA	TRBJ2-7	NA	TGTGCCAGCAGTCCAGACACCATCTACGAGCAGTACTTC	CASSPDTIYEQYF
TRBV7-3	NA	TRBJ1-1	NA	TGTGCCAGCAGCCCTCGGGGACTTGGAAGTAACACTGAAGCTTTCTTT	CASSPRGLGSNTEAFF
TRBV29-1	TRBD1	TRBJ2-1	NA	TGCAGCGTTGGCCGAACCGGGACAGCCAGCAATGAGCAGTTCTTC	CSVGRTGTASNEQFF
TRBV19	NA	TRBJ2-2	NA	TGTGCCAGTATCGCCAGAGGTGCGCGGGTACCCGTTCCTAACACCGGGGAGCTGTTTTTT	CASIARGARVPVPNTGELFF
TRBV28	NA	TRBJ2-7	NA	TGTGCCAGCAGTTTCCTTGGGGGGGCCAAATACGAGCAGTACTTC	CASSFLGGAKYEQYF